The TCR beta chain under discussion was sequenced for a study of neurological immune-mediated disorders. Whole-study results and caveats: Private repertoires in all groups were suggested by the absence of shared CDR3 amino acid sequences among expanded clones across subjects. Multiple sclerosis patients had less TCR clonal expansion than even healthy controls, unlike HTLV-1-associated myelopathy.

V was shortened by 3 bases and J by 5 bases, with 7 bases between the two germline ends. CDR1 and CDR2 (germline): GTSNPN, SVGIG (reference sequence). The length of the CDR3 is 11 residues. Sorted libraries were made with 850,000 to 1,000,000 CD4+ or CD8+ T cells. The method for making cDNA was 5'RACE, and it used 10-nucleotide random UMIs. TCRdb re-called the 5' RACE reads through MiXCR, storing one row per CDR3 protein. Of 30,000 to 45,000 distinct CDR3 sequences listed, approximately 10% are singletons. On this clonotype: The antigen is not known.

The sequence was obtained from a woman aged 30 to 39 with HTLV-1-associated myelopathy (HAM/TSP). Sequencing was done on a sample of CD4+ T cells from blood. The chain uses TRBV30 and TRBJ1-1; no firm D call. In nucleotides, the CDR3 is TGTGCCTGGAGCCCTCGGACTGAAGCTTTCTTT. Amino acids: CAWSPRTEAFF.